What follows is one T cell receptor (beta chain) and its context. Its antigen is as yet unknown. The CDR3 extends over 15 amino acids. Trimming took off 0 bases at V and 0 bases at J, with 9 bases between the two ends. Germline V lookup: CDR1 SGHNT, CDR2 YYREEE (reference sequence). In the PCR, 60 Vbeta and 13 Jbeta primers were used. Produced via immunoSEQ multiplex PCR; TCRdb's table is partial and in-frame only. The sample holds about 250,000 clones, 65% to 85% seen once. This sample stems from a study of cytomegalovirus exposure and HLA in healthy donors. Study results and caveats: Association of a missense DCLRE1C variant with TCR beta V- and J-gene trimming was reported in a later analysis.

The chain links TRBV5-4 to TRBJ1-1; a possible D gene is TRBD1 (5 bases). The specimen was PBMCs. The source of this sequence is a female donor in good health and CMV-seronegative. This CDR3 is CASSLDPGMNTEAFF. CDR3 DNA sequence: TGTGCCAGCAGCTTGGATCCAGGGATGAACACTGAAGCTTTCTTT.